This T cell receptor (beta chain) was recovered during a study of regulatory T cells in long-lasting Graves disease. The authors built TCR beta libraries using iRepertoire HTBI primers and Arm-PCR of CDR3 regions. Each CDR3 protein gets one entry after TCRdb re-called the multiplex PCR reads with MiXCR. The repertoire holds under 700,000 distinct CDR3 sequences, with about 16% as singletons. Study observations and caveats: Accuracy may have suffered from the small sample size.

The sample's time point: newly diagnosed GD, antithyroid drugs for less than 3 months. The TCR library was prepared using RNA isolated from PBMCs. This clonotype has only a few counts. Antigen: not known. This CDR3 is built from 16 residues. With V trimmed by 6 bases and J by 10 bases, 12 bases remained unmatched. The data were also submitted as part of a second study, on T cells in Graves' hyperthyroidism and ophthalmopathy. In that study: Stable hyperthyroidism was told apart from ophthalmopathy by a model built on 13 V-J features.

This TCR derives from a woman in her forties or fifties with Graves disease. Material: peripheral blood mononuclear cells (PBMCs), obtained at new diagnosis, from a patient treated with antithyroid drugs. The genes are TRBV12-3 or TRBV12-4 and TRBJ2-1, with TRBD2 matching over 13 bases. As DNA, the CDR3 is TGTGCCAGCAGCCCCTGGACTAGCGGGGGCCTGAACGAGCAGTTCTTC. This translates into CASSPWTSGGLNEQFF.